This T cell receptor (beta chain) emerged from a study of T cell responses to AZD1222 COVID-19 vaccine. In the study overall: Second doses were pooled across both intervals (about 4 or about 12 weeks).

Notes on the study in general: Only a handful of AZD1222 recipients tested seropositive at baseline. The reported proportion of spike-specific TCRs targeting unmutated variant regions was nearly half.

CDR3 length: 14 residues. V shed 3 bases and J shed 1 base, with 10 bases lying between them. CDR1 SGHRS and CDR2 YFSETQ come from the germline V gene. As regards this clone: Its matching antigen is unknown.

Clones were sequenced by immunoSEQ multiplex PCR, and TCRdb holds only the in-frame ones, with some missing. The sample yields about 130,000 clones, about 85% seen once. The V and J genes are TRBV5-1 and TRBJ1-1, with a tentative D call TRBD1 (5 bases). Sample: peripheral blood, taken on day 0 of AZD1222 vaccination. This receptor was obtained from an adult in good health. Here the CDR3 DNA reads TGCGCCAGCAGCTGGGGCGGACAGAACACTGAAGCTTTCTTT. This codes for CASSWGGQNTEAFF.